The 12 T cell receptor beta chains reported below all come from one sample, sequenced in a study of spatial heterogeneity in lung cancer. Stated time point: blood at routine non-recurrence follow-up after resection. One entry per CDR3 protein results from TCRdb running MiXCR on the 5' RACE reads. The repertoire holds 110,000 or so distinct CDR3 sequences, with more than 10% as singletons. The source was PBMCs, collected at follow-up. Receptors originate from a female donor with early-stage non-small cell lung cancer.

This clonotype was found a few times. The chain links TRBV12-3 or TRBV12-4 to TRBJ2-6; no reliable D call. Trimming cost V 1 base and J 2 bases, with 6 bases left between them. The CDR3 runs 15 residues. The CDR3 region is CASSLGSPGANVLTF. The CDR3 DNA reads as TGTGCCAGCAGTTTAGGGAGTCCTGGGGCCAACGTCCTGACTTTC.

This clonotype was detected only a few times. This chain uses TRBV21-1 with TRBJ1-4; TRBD1 is the table's D call and was not checked against the DNA. TRBV21-1 is termed a pseudogene. The CDR3 contains 16 residues. CDR3 coding DNA: TGTGCCAGCAGCAAAACGGTGGGGGGCGCAGGTGAAAAACTGTTTTTT. The encoded protein is CASSKTVGGAGEKLFF.

The chain joins TRBV3-1 to TRBJ1-2; 8 bases fit TRBD1. Germline CDR1 reads LGHDT; CDR2 reads YNNKEL (reference sequence). The V gene end was trimmed by 0 bases and the J gene end by 2 bases; junction bases not matched to a gene: 2. The CDR3 is 15 residues long. CDR3 amino acids: CASSQEWTGNYGYTF. The CDR3, as DNA: TGTGCCAGCAGCCAAGAATGGACAGGGAACTATGGCTACACCTTC.

This clonotype occurred a few times. This chain's CDR3 is CASSLSTGNQPQHF. CDR3 DNA: TGTGCCAGCAGCTTATCTACAGGCAATCAGCCCCAGCATTTT. V and J are TRBV7-2 and TRBJ1-5; D is uncertain. Trimming cost V 2 bases and J 2 bases, with 7 bases left between them. Germline loops: CDR1 SGHTA, CDR2 FQGNSA. The CDR3 loop spans 14 amino acids. Full variable domain (missing parts from reference TRBV7-2 and TRBJ1-5): GAGVSQSPSNKVTEKGKDVELRCDPISGHTALYWYRQSLGQGLEFLIYFQGNSAPDKSGLPSDRFSAERTGGSVSTLTIQRTQQEDSAVYLCASSLSTGNQPQHFGDGTRLSIL.

The chain links TRBV29-1 to TRBJ1-2; the D is unclear. The CDR3 has 14 residues. Trimming took 7 bases from V and 2 from J, leaving 17 bases between them. Germline V gives CDR1 SQVTM, CDR2 ANQGSEA. The DNA of the CDR3 is TGCAGCGCCCTTATAGGAAGAAACAACTATGGCTACACCTTC. It yields the protein CSALIGRNNYGYTF.

The genes are TRBV18 and TRBJ1-1; maybe TRBD1 (6 bases). Germline V gene lookup returns CDR1 KGHSH and CDR2 LQKENI. The CDR3 spans 17 residues. Trimming shortened V by 5 bases and J by 0 bases, and 19 bases separated the two germline ends. The CDR3 bases are TGTGCCAGCTCAACCTTCGACAGGTCCCTCATGAACACTGAAGCTTTCTTT. Amino acid sequence: CASSTFDRSLMNTEAFF.

V is TRBV6-2 or TRBV6-3 and J is TRBJ2-3; weak D call: TRBD2 (5 bases). The CDR3 sequence is 15 residues long. Germline lookup yields CDR1 MNHEY and CDR2 SVGEGT. V was trimmed by 4 bases and J by 6 bases, leaving 17 bases between them. The CDR3 region has the DNA TGTGCCAGCAGTTTGCCCAGCGGTAATAAGGATACGCAGTATTTT. It is translated as CASSLPSGNKDTQYF.

V is TRBV20-1 and J is TRBJ1-6; 7 nucleotides align to TRBD1. The CDR3 is made up of 15 amino acids. Trimming at V came to 1 base and at J to 9 bases, leaving 9 bases not matched to a gene. CDR1 and CDR2 (germline): DFQATT, SNEGSKA (reference sequence). This CDR3 is CSARGTGQSASPLHF. DNA for the CDR3: TGCAGTGCTAGAGGGACGGGACAGTCTGCTTCACCCCTCCACTTT.

The J gene is TRBJ2-1, the V gene TRBV7-8, with 11 bases matching TRBD2. Unmatched junction bases numbered 6, after V lost 3 bases and J lost 2 bases. Germline-derived CDR1 and CDR2 are SGHVS and FQNEAQ. The CDR3 extends over 17 amino acids. This CDR3 reads CASSFGRLAGPYNEQFF. The DNA of the CDR3 is TGTGCCAGCAGCTTTGGTCGACTAGCGGGACCCTACAATGAGCAGTTCTTC.

This clonotype turned up a few times. The chain employs TRBV3-1 and TRBJ1-3; the D gene is possibly TRBD1 (5 bases). From germline, CDR1 is LGHDT and CDR2 YNNKEL (reference sequence). This CDR3 is built from 15 residues. V was trimmed by 4 bases and J by 0 bases, leaving 10 bases between them. The CDR3 spells CASSRDGNSGNTIYF. CDR3 in DNA: TGTGCCAGCAGCCGGGACGGAAACTCTGGAAACACCATATATTTT.

Many counts were recorded for this clonotype. J is TRBJ2-1 and V is TRBV6-5; 9 bases map to TRBD1. V trimming: 2 bases; J trimming: 2 bases; junction bases outside the gene matches: 1. CDR3 size: 15 residues. The V gene's germline CDR1 is MNHEY and CDR2 SVGAGI. Here the CDR3 reads CASSYDRGTYNEQFF. CDR3 bases: TGTGCCAGCAGTTACGACAGGGGGACCTACAATGAGCAGTTCTTC.

This clonotype turned up a few times. This chain uses TRBV20-1 with TRBJ1-2, with a tentative D call TRBD1 (6 bases). This CDR3 region has 13 residues. In germline, CDR1 is DFQATT, CDR2 SNEGSKA (reference sequence). V lost 4 bases and J lost 2, with 11 bases in between. CDR3 sequence: CSATRGNNYGYTF. DNA for the CDR3: TGCAGTGCTACCAGGGGAAACAACTATGGCTACACCTTC.